Listed below are T cell receptor beta chains from one sample, sequenced in a study of blood T cell repertoires in COVID-19. Profiling relied on immunoSEQ multiplex PCR, and the TCRdb table lists in-frame clones only, not all of them. The sample holds some 400,000 clones, approximately 87% seen once. Specimen: PBMCs or T cells enriched from blood (not recorded which). These receptors originate from a young man who had recovered from COVID-19. CDR3s include the opening cysteine and the closing phenylalanine or tryptophan. D genes are given only for firm matches. Clone sizes are given selectively: once, few, many, or a class where the clone is expanded.

V gene	D gene	J gene	clone size	CDR3 protein	CDR3 DNA
TRBV5-1	TRBD1	TRBJ1-2	-	CASSPMTGENGGYTF	TGCGCCAGCAGCCCCATGACAGGGGAGAATGGTGGCTACACCTTC
TRBV6-5	TRBD1	TRBJ1-6	-	CASSFGQGGGSPLHF	TGTGCCAGCAGTTTCGGACAGGGCGGGGGTTCACCCCTCCACTTT
TRBV19	-	TRBJ2-2	-	CASISTRGGRTGELFF	TGTGCCAGTATTTCGACGCGAGGGGGACGTACCGGGGAGCTGTTTTTT
TRBV15	TRBD2	TRBJ2-1	-	CATSRDGGGSYNEQFF	TGTGCCACCAGCAGAGATGGGGGGGGGTCCTACAATGAGCAGTTCTTC
TRBV3-1/TRBV3-2	TRBD1	TRBJ1-6	-	CASSQAGQRSPLHF	TGTGCCAGCAGCCAAGCGGGACAGCGTTCACCCCTCCACTTT
TRBV7-9	TRBD1	TRBJ1-5	-	CASSLTGQANQPQHF	TGTGCCAGCAGCCTCACGGGACAGGCGAATCAGCCCCAGCATTTT
TRBV19	TRBD1	TRBJ1-5	-	CASSRDRDNQPQHF	TGTGCCAGTAGTCGTGACAGGGACAATCAGCCCCAGCATTTT
TRBV19	TRBD1	TRBJ1-4	few	CASSIWGDRAGKLFF	TGTGCCAGTAGTATATGGGGGGACAGGGCTGGCAAACTGTTTTTT
TRBV18	TRBD1	TRBJ1-6	-	CASSPPGQWGPLHF	TGTGCCAGCTCACCGCCGGGACAGTGGGGCCCCCTCCACTTT
TRBV7-9	-	TRBJ1-4	-	CASSVRTDNEKLFF	TGTGCCAGCAGCGTACGGACAGATAATGAAAAACTGTTTTTT
TRBV5-4	-	TRBJ2-5	-	CASSFGLGGNQETQYF	TGTGCCAGCAGCTTTGGTCTAGGGGGAAACCAAGAGACCCAGTACTTC